The clone carrying this T cell receptor (beta chain) appeared once. This CDR3 has 13 amino acids. V was shortened by 5 bases and J by 3 bases, with 11 bases between the two germline ends. Germline V CDR1 and CDR2: MNHEY, SMNVEV (reference sequence). The data were taken from a study of shared T cell receptors in the human thymus. Produced via immunoSEQ multiplex PCR; TCRdb's table is partial and in-frame only. The sample contains hundreds of thousands of clones, about 95% of which appear only once. The J gene is TRBJ2-7, the V gene TRBV27, with TRBD1 as a possible D gene (6 bases). The sequencing sample was made of thymocytes. The receptor was isolated from a human donor. The CDR3 bases are TGTGCCAGCAGTCAGGGGTCCGACTACGAGCAGTACTTC. This encodes CASSQGSDYEQYF.